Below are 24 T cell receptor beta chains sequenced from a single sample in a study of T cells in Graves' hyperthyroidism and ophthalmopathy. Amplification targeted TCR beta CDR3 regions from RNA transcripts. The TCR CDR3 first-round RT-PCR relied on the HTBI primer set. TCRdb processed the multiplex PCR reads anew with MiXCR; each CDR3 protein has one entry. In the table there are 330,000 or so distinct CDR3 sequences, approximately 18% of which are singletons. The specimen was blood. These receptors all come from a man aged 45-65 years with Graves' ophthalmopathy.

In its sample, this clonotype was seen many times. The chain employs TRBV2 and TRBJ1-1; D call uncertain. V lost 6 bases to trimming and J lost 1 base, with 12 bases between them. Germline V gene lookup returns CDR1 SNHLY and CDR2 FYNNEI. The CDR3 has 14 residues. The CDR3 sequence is CASRDPRGNTEAFF. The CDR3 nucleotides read TGTGCCAGCAGAGACCCACGGGGGAACACTGAAGCTTTCTTT.

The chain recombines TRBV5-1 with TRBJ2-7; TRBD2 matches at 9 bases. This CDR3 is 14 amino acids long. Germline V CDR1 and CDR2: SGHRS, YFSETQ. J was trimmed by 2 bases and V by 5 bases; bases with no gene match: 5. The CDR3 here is CASRLAGTTYEQYF. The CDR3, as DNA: TGCGCCAGCAGGCTAGCGGGGACCACCTACGAGCAGTACTTC. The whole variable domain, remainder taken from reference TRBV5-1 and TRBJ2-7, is KAGVTQTPRYLIKTRGQQVTLSCSPISGHRSVSWYQQTPGQGLQFLFEYFSETQRNKGNFPGRFSGRQFSNSRSEMNVSTLELGDSALYLCASRLAGTTYEQYFGPGTRLTVT.

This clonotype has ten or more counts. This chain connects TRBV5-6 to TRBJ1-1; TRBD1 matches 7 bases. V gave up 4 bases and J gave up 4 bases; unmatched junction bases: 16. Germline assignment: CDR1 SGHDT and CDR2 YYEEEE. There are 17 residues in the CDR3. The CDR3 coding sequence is TGTGCCAGCAGCACGATGACAGGGAAAGTCCTAGTCACTGAAGCTTTCTTT. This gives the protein CASSTMTGKVLVTEAFF.

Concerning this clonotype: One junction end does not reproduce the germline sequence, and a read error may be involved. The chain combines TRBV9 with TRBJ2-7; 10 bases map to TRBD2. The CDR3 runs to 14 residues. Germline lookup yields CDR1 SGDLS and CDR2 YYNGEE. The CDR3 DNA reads TGTGCCAGGAGCGTAGCTAGCGGGAGTTACGAGCAGTACTTC. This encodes CARSVASGSYEQYF.

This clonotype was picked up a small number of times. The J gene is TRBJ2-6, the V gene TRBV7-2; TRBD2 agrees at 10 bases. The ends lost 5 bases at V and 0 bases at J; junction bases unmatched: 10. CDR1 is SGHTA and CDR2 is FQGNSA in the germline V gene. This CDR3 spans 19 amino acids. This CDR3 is CASSPRTSGTFSGANVLTF. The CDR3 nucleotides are TGTGCCAGCAGCCCAAGGACTAGCGGAACCTTCTCTGGGGCCAACGTCCTGACTTTC. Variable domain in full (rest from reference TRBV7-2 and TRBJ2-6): GAGVSQSPSNKVTEKGKDVELRCDPISGHTALYWYRQSLGQGLEFLIYFQGNSAPDKSGLPSDRFSAERTGGSVSTLTIQRTQQEDSAVYLCASSPRTSGTFSGANVLTFGAGSRLTVL.

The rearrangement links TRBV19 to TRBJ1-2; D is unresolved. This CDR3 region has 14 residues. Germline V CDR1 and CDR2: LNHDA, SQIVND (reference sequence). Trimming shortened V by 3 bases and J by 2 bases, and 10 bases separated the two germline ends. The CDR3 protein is CASSIRRVNYGYTF. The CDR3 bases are TGTGCCAGTAGTATCCGGCGGGTCAACTATGGCTACACCTTC.

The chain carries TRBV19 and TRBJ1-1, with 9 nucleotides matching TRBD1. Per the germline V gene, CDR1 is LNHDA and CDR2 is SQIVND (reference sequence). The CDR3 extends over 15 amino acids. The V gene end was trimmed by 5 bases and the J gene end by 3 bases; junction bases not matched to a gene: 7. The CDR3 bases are TGTGCCAGTAGTGTCAACAGGGGGCTGGACACTGAAGCTTTCTTT. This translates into CASSVNRGLDTEAFF.

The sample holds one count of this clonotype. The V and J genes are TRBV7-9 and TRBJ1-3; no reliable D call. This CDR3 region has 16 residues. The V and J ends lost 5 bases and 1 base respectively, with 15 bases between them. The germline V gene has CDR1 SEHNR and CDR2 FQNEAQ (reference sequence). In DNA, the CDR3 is TGTGCCAGCAGCCTCGGACGGCAGTTTTCTGGAAACACCATATATTTT. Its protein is CASSLGRQFSGNTIYF.

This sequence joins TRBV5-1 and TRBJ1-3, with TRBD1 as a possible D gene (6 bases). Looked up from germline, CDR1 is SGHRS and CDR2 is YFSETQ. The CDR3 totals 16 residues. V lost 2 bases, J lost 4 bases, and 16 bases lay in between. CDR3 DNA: TGCGCCAGCAGCTTTGGACAGTCCGGTAGAGGAAACACCATATATTTT. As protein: CASSFGQSGRGNTIYF.

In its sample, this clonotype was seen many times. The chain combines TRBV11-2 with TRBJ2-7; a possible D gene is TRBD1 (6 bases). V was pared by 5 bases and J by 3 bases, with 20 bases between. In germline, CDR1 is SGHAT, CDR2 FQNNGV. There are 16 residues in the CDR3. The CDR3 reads CASSPRIGRDIYEQYF. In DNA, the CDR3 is TGTGCCAGCAGCCCTAGGATCGGACGGGACATCTACGAGCAGTACTTC.

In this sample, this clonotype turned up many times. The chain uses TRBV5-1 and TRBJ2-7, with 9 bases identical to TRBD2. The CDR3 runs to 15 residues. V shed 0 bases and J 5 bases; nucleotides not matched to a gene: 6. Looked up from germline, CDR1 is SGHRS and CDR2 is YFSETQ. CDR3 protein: CASSLVGLAQHEQYF. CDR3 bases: TGCGCCAGCAGCTTGGTGGGACTAGCACAACACGAGCAGTACTTC.

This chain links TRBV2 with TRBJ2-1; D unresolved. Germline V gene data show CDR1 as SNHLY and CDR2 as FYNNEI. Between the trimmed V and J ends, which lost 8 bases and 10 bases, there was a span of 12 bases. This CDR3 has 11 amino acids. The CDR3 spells CASQVEGEQFF. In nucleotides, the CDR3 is TGTGCCAGCCAGGTGGAAGGGGAGCAGTTCTTC.

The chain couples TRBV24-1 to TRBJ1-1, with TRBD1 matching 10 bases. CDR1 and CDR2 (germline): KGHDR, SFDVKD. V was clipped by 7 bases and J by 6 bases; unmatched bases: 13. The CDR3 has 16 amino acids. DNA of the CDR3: TGTGCCACCAGCCTTCCCTCCGGGACAGGGGAGGCTGAAGCTTTCTTT. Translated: CATSLPSGTGEAEAFF.

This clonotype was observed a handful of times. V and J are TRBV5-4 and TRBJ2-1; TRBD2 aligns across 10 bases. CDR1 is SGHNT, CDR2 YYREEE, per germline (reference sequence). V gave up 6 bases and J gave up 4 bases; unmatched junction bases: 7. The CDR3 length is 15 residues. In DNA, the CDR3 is TGTGCCAGCACCAACGGACTAGCGGAATACAATGAGCAGTTCTTC. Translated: CASTNGLAEYNEQFF.

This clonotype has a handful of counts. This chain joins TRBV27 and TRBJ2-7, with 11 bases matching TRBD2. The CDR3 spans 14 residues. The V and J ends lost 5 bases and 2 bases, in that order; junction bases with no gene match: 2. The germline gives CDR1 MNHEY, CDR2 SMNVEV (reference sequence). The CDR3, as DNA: TGTGCCAGCAGTCCTAGCGGGAGGCCCTACGAGCAGTACTTC. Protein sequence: CASSPSGRPYEQYF.

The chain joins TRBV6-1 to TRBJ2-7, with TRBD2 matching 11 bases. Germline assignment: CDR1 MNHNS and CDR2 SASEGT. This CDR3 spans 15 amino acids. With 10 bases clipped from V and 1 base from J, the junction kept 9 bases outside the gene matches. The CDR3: CATTGTSGISYEQYF. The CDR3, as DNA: TGTGCCACAACCGGGACTAGCGGAATTTCCTACGAGCAGTACTTC.

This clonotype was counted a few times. CDR3 in DNA: TGCAGTGCTAAACCGGGACAGGGAGAGGAGCAGTACTTC. Its protein is CSAKPGQGEEQYF. The chain has TRBV20-1 and TRBJ2-7; 9 bases map to TRBD1. V dropped 4 bases and J dropped 7; count of bases not matched to a gene: 8. The CDR3 sequence is 13 residues long. CDR1 is DFQATT, CDR2 SNEGSKA, per germline (reference sequence).

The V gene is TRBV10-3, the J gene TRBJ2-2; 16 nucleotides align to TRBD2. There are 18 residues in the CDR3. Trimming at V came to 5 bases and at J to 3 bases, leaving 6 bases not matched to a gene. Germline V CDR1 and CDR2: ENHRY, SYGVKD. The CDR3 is CAISPGLAGGPYTGELFF. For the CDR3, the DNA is TGTGCCATCAGTCCGGGACTAGCGGGAGGGCCGTACACCGGGGAGCTGTTTTTT.

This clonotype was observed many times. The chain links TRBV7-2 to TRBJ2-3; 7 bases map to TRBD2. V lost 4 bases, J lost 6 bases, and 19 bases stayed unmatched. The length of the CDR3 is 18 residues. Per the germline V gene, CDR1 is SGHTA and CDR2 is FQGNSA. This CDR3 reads CASSSLPGGGMRSDTQYF. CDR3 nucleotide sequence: TGTGCCAGCAGCTCCCTCCCGGGAGGCGGGATGAGATCGGATACGCAGTATTTT.

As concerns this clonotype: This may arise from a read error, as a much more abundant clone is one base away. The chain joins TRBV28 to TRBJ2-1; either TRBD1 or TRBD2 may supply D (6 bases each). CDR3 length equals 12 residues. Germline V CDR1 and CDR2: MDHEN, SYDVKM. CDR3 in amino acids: CASSVGGYEQSF. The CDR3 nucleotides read TGTGCCAGCAGTGTGGGGGGCTATGAGCAGTCCTTC.

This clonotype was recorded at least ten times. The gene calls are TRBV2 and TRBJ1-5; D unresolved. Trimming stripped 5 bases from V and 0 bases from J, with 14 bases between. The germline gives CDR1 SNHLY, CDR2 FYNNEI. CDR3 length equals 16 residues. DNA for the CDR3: TGTGCCAGCAGTCGAGAAGGAGCTTATAGCAATCAGCCCCAGCATTTT. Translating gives CASSREGAYSNQPQHF.

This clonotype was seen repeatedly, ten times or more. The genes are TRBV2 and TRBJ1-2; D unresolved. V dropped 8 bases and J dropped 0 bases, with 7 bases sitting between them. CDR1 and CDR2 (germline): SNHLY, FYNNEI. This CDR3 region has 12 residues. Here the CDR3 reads CASLSANYGYTF. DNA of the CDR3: TGTGCCAGCTTGTCAGCTAACTATGGCTACACCTTC.

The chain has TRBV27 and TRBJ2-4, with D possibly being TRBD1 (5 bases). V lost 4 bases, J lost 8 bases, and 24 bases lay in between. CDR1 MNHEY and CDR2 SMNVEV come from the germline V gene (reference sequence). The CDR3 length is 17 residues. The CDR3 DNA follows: TGTGCCAGCAGTTCGCCTGCAGGGATGGGCCTTAGAGACATTCAGTACTTC. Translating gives CASSSPAGMGLRDIQYF.

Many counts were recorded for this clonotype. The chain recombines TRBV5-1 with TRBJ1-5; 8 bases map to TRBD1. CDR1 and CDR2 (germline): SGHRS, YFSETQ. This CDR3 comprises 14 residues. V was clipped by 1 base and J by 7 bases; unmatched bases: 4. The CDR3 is CASSLSGQGQPQHF. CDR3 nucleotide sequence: TGCGCCAGCAGCTTGTCCGGACAGGGCCAGCCCCAGCATTTT.